This T cell receptor beta chain was identified during a study of shared clonotypes between healthy human individuals. Naive-designated CD8 cells lacked CD45RO, were positively enriched for CCR7, and omitted terminally differentiated effector memory CD45RA+ cells. Data came from immunoSEQ multiplex PCR; TCRdb stores just in-frame clones and leaves some out. Here the sample spans a few million clones, around 95% being singletons. Germline V CDR1 and CDR2: MNHNY, SVGAGI (reference sequence). This CDR3 spans 12 amino acids. Deletions cut 2 bases from V and 8 bases from J, with 7 bases between. Concerning this clone itself: Its matching antigen is unknown.

The study's findings and limits: A handful of donors held roughly 5% of naive CD4 clonotypes in common. Blood was the only sampled material, and tissue repertoires likely differ.

J is TRBJ2-1 and V is TRBV6-6; D not resolved. The origin of this receptor is a man aged 18 to 30 in good health. Some clones in this sample may be carry-over from other donors' samples. The sample comprised naive CD8+ T cells from PBMCs. CDR3 in DNA: TGTGCCAGCAGTTACCAAGCACATGAGCAGTTCTTC. Protein product: CASSYQAHEQFF.